This TCR beta chain stems from a study of shared clonotypes between healthy human individuals (dated by TCRdb to 2019 to 2021). Describing the broader study: Three men and two women, aged 18 to 49 years, made up the cohort. Per donor, leukapheresis produced somewhere between about 0.94 and 9.5 billion PBMCs. To increase sequencing depth and limit assay-specific biases, TCR repertoire library preparation and sequencing were carried out by different laboratories using diverse techniques. For each donor, CD4 naive and CD4 memory were each run on three plates, CD8 naive on two plates, and CD8 memory on one plate. To estimate repertoire size and how much clonotype sharing occurs between individuals, the study deeply sequenced the blood TCR repertoires of a handful of healthy adults. Overall study results and their limits: Sampling was restricted to blood, and TCR repertoires in tissues likely differ from the TCR repertoires found in blood. Because the study included a small number of donors, the genetic and exposure-history diversity represented was limited. Incomplete sequencing was indicated by rarefaction of sorted-subset datasets, despite the large sequencing depth. Higher generation probabilities were observed for clonotypes shared by all four sorted-subset donors than for non-shared clonotypes. Larger estimated clonotype richness was generally found for naive subsets than for memory subsets. Approximately 5% of naive CD4, around 4% of naive CD8, 2.3% of memory CD4, and roughly 0.4% of memory CD8 clonotypes were shared across a few donors. Pairwise subsampling led to the expectation that sequencing depth would affect the degree of clonotype sharing among donors.

CD8 naive samples were CD45RO-negative cells positively selected for CCR7, giving a CD45RA+CCR7+ population that excluded TemRA cells. The donors were healthy, HIV-negative adults who had no recently reported acute infections or vaccinations. Every donor was a Caucasian adult residing in Nashville, Tennessee, USA. Blood was obtained by leukapheresis, after which PBMCs were separated by Ficoll-Histopaque density gradient centrifugation and cryopreserved in liquid nitrogen vapor phase. Analytical flow cytometry was used to check the purity and quantity of each magnetically sorted T cell population. From each sorted fraction, genomic DNA was isolated and quantified by UV absorbance on a Nanodrop 2000c. TCR CDR3 regions were amplified from genomic DNA by multiplex PCR using the deep immunoSEQ assay. Extracted genomic DNA from each cell subset was spread evenly across all wells of several immunoSEQ 96-well plates, with each plate serving as a replicate. Each replicate PCR for sorted subsets received around 200 ng genomic DNA, equal to tens of thousands of T cell genomes. The purified libraries were quantified using a Qubit 3.0 fluorometer, sized with a Bioanalyzer 2100, and then quantified again using the KAPA Library Quantification kit. Every immunoSEQ 96-well plate was sequenced on a dedicated single-read 150-cycle Illumina NextSeq 550 flow cell. As for the authors' bioinformatics: Because only junctional sequences without quality scores were contained in the immunoSEQ output, filtering matching that applied to full-length reads could not be performed. Sequences were annotated with PyIR, a Python wrapper for IgBLAST v1.9, using IMGT germline references to assign V/J genes and CDR3. Reads were filtered out if the reads had weak V/J assignments (E-value above 1e-6), no CDR3, stop codons, out-of-frame junctions, or ambiguous translated residues. V3J clonotypes were defined as sequences sharing an identical inferred V gene, J gene, and CDR3 amino acid sequence. Percentage overlap between repertoires was computed as shared unique clonotypes divided by the size of the smaller repertoire. Repertoire richness was assessed with RTK rarefaction, the Chao1 estimator, and Recon v2.1 estimates of unobserved clonotypes. Generation probabilities for all TCRbeta clonotypes obtained by the gDNA method from several donors were computed using OLGA. TCRdb obtained this table from immuneACCESS and retained in-frame rearrangements with V and J assigned. These tables miss some clones; where compared with another copy, unresolved V genes account for less than half of the shortfall, and the remainder is unexplained. V and J calls plus clone size are reproduced from that table; the DNA served to infer D and trimming. Across this sample there are roughly 2,000,000 clones, with around 96% seen only once. Roughly 1.2% of the sample goes to the ten largest clones.

Notes on this clone: The target of this receptor is not known. Base qualities are not recorded, but no much larger clone differs from it by a single base.

Sequenced input: naive CD8+ T cells sorted from blood. The cell subset or site label corresponds to: CD45RA+CCR7+. This TCR was recovered from a man between 18 and 35 years old in good health.

CDR3 region: CASSLTGPDQPQHF. The nucleotide sequence is TGTGCCAGCAGTCTCACGGGGCCGGATCAGCCCCAGCATTTT. The chain is encoded by TRBV6-6 joined to TRBJ1-5; TRBD1 is possibly the D segment (5 matching bases). Including the terminal cysteine and phenylalanine, the CDR3 comprises 14 residues. The CDR3 DNA has 42 bases and is translated from base 1. Trimming removed 5 bases from V and 5 bases from J, leaving 13 bases between the germline ends. Sequences MNHNY (CDR1) and SVGAGI (CDR2) are obtained from the germline V gene (reference sequence).